This T cell receptor beta chain was retrieved from a study of T cells in Graves' hyperthyroidism and ophthalmopathy (dated by TCRdb to the late 2010s). For context, the study as a whole: Peripheral blood samples were taken at initial diagnosis, before any treatment was given. A discovery cohort of around 100 patients, fewer than 50 with Graves' ophthalmopathy and more than 55 with stable Graves' hyperthyroidism, was used to find distinguishing TCR V-J signatures. Prospective prediction of ophthalmopathy was tested in an independent validation cohort consisting of some 19 hyperthyroidism patients and 15 or so patients who later progressed to ophthalmopathy. The 90 to 100 discovery patients were randomly divided into training and test sets at a 7:3 ratio. In about 6 Graves' hyperthyroidism patients, the study also compared T-cell repertoires from thyroid tissue with T-cell repertoires from blood. Once sampling was done, hyperthyroidism patients were given methimazole at a starting dose of 30 mg daily, whereas ophthalmopathy patients were given high-dose intravenous methylprednisolone. The paper reports TCR Vbeta CDR3 sequencing of roughly 140 peripheral blood samples: 40 to 45 ophthalmopathy, fewer than 80 hyperthyroidism and approximately 17 progressor patients.

The TCR beta CDR3 regions were amplified from RNA transcripts. The first round of RT-PCR for the TCR CDR3 was performed with the HTBI primer set and the Qiagen OneStep RT-PCR kit. Libraries were constructed in a second round of multiplex PCR, after which size selection and purification were performed. Libraries were sequenced paired-end with 100 bp reads on an Illumina HiSeq2000. The authors' analysis ran thus. SOAPnuke was used to process the raw data, with reads discarded if the reads contained adapters or uncalled bases, had a mean Phred below 15, or lacked an exact constant-primer or identifier match. COPE v1.2.5 was used to merge the high-quality paired reads, and each unique nucleotide sequence was defined as a clonotype. MiTCR v1.1 was used to align clonotypes to the IMGT TRBV, TRBD and TRBJ reference segments. The analysis was restricted to V-J combinations with a frequency above 0.0001, which together covered around 99% of the repertoires. The TCS score was defined as F50 (clonal expansion) divided by E x V (chaos), with BLOSUM62-based TCRdist calculated between CDR3 peptides within each V-J. Welch's t-statistics and random forest reduced 450 to 600 V-J features to some 14, which were used in a naive Bayes classifier (R e1071). Through fastp at Q25 and MiXCR, TCRdb rebuilt clones from the public reads, retaining in-frame beta chains. When rows share a CDR3 protein, they turn into one entry using the most common DNA and genes. TCRdb's processing, not the authors', yielded these V and J calls. The sample table lists about 380,000 distinct CDR3 sequences, approximately 15% of them with a count of one. The ten largest clonotypes hold roughly 9.6% of the sample.

Details on this clonotype: Which antigen it targets is not known. Base qualities are not provided; no much larger clone lies one nucleotide away.

Stable Graves' hyperthyroidism was defined as the absence of progression to ophthalmopathy over 18 months of follow-up. Hyperthyroidism patients were newly diagnosed, had a disease duration of under 2 months, and were aged 18 to 65 years. The study excluded patients with uncontrolled infections, other autoimmune diseases, pregnancy or lactation. Diagnoses were based on clinical symptoms, serum thyroxine and TRAb, thyroid ultrasound and orbital computed tomography. PBMCs were isolated from 10 ml of fresh peripheral blood by Ficoll-Paque density gradient centrifugation. Trizol reagent was used to extract total RNA, and RNA quality was then checked on an Agilent 2100 Bioanalyzer. The CDR3 starts with the cysteine, ends with the phenylalanine, and has 17 residues. The sequence is cut down to CDR3 DNA, 51 bases in frame from base 1. The germline V gene (reference sequence) provides CDR1 LNHDA and CDR2 SQIVND. V trim: 6 bases; J trim: 1 base; unmatched bases: 9.

Findings and caveats that apply to the study as a whole: In validation, the model predicted progression to ophthalmopathy a median of 6.5 months before onset, with over 60% sensitivity and 72.22% specificity. Blood samples also contained most of the expanded thyroid clonotypes (frequency above 0.001), which suggests that blood repertoires may reflect thyroid immune responses. Ophthalmopathy was separated from stable hyperthyroidism by a 13 V-J signature model, with about 86% sensitivity and about 81% specificity obtained in cross-validation and 80%/75% obtained in testing. No statistical method was used to fix the sample size in advance, and group allocation was not hidden from the investigators.

The V gene is TRBV19 and the J gene is TRBJ2-2; 9 nucleotides in the junction match TRBD1. The clonotype originates from a woman aged 55-69 years with Graves' hyperthyroidism. The sequencing sample was made of blood. The DNA reads as follows: TGTGCCAGTAGCGATAAACAGGGGGCCCTGAACACCGGGGAGCTGTTTTTT. It encodes CASSDKQGALNTGELFF.